Listed below are T cell receptor beta chains from one sample, sequenced in a study of vaccination and CD4 T cells after COVID-19. The antigens for these receptors are not known. TCRdb redid the calling of the PCR reads with MiXCR, one entry per CDR3 protein. Of 9,500 to 12,000 distinct CDR3 sequences in the sample, 35% to 50% were seen once. The sample consisted of CD4+ T cells from blood, cultured in vitro. Receptor source: a human donor who had recovered from COVID-19. Both conserved end residues are part of each CDR3. A D gene is named only where the DNA matches it firmly.

cdr3_aa	d_call	j_call	v_call
CASSQVPGGNEQFF	.	TRBJ2-1	TRBV4-2
CASSTGGVNVHYGYTF	.	TRBJ1-2	TRBV5-4
CASSLNRGNYGYTF	TRBD1	TRBJ1-2	TRBV6-5
CASSLVRVSTDTQYF	.	TRBJ2-3	TRBV11-3
CASGRGQGIYEQYF	TRBD1	TRBJ2-7	TRBV2
CASRRGRSYNEQFF	.	TRBJ2-1	TRBV27
CASSIGDRLGGNQPQHF	TRBD1	TRBJ1-5	TRBV19
CASSLDTSLRWYTF	.	TRBJ1-2	TRBV11-2
CASSLGETSGGETQYF	TRBD2	TRBJ2-5	TRBV5-5
CASSSSTGGNQPQHF	TRBD1	TRBJ1-5	TRBV6-2/TRBV6-3
CASSIETTGLNTEAFF	TRBD1	TRBJ1-1	TRBV19
CASSSGQGPGYTF	TRBD1	TRBJ1-2	TRBV11-1
CAISDSGGPYNEQFF	TRBD2	TRBJ2-1	TRBV10-3
CASSVGAGGASYNSPLHF	TRBD1	TRBJ1-6	TRBV9
CASGHRDRGRSLYGYTF	TRBD1	TRBJ1-2	TRBV27
CASSFYRDGGTEAFF	.	TRBJ1-1	TRBV7-9